A selection of T cell receptor beta chains follows, all from one sample in a study of blood T cell repertoires in COVID-19. Clones were read by immunoSEQ multiplex PCR, and TCRdb kept only the in-frame ones, dropping some. The table lists about 140,000 clones, around 80% of them singletons. The material sequenced was peripheral blood. These receptors came from a man between 70 and 80 years old who had recovered from COVID-19. Each CDR3 is given without its conserved first and last residue. Some rows have no size entry. The others give once, few or many, or a class for an expanded clone.

V gene,clone size,CDR3 protein
TRBV11-2,once,ASSLVRAGRNTGELF
TRBV6-2/TRBV6-3,NA,ASSYGRLAGVGEQF
TRBV19,NA,ASSIRDRSAGELF
TRBV6-5,NA,ASQGTGDRYEQY
TRBV7-8,NA,ASSSSLATGIQETQY
TRBV5-1,NA,ASSKTDSSYEQY
TRBV3-1/TRBV3-2,NA,ASSQVELSGANVLT
TRBV4-3,NA,ASNHPNRGQNQETQY
TRBV21-1,NA,ASSPRGYT
TRBV7-9,NA,ASRPDGGATEAF
TRBV6-5,once,ASIGSGGGYGYT
TRBV2,NA,ASSVERGNQPQH
TRBV7-3,few,ASSQSGQGAYEQY
TRBV20-1,NA,SASSGGANEKLF
TRBV5-4,NA,ASSLWIAGPTDTQY
TRBV6-5,NA,ATKRPSGANEQF
TRBV7-3,NA,ASSLLAGGPDTQY
TRBV18,NA,ASSPPGAGYNEQF
TRBV19,NA,ASSIREIRDNEQF
TRBV2,NA,ASSVLAGYEQY
TRBV3-1/TRBV3-2,once,ASSQVGGYTEAF
TRBV19,NA,TTNQGPQETQY
TRBV28,NA,ASSLGPVAF
TRBV30,NA,AWTTMAAETQY
TRBV5-1,NA,ASRQEPSGRSAGELF
TRBV6-1,NA,ASSEAGWGAGNTIY
TRBV6-6,once,ASSPIGGQGSHEQY
TRBV27,NA,ASSSGGNSYEQY
TRBV5-4,NA,ASSFEGYSYGYT
TRBV7-7,few,ASSAYPAGGQTQY
TRBV6-5,NA,ASSYSRQYYGYT
TRBV30,NA,AWSRGGDTEAF
TRBV4-2,NA,ASSQAAGQGADEAF
TRBV7-2,NA,ASSLVVVRASTDTQY
TRBV5-4,NA,ASSLGGSGGETQY
TRBV2,NA,ASRGDRLTDTQY
TRBV29-1,NA,SADLVSSYNEQF
TRBV6-6,NA,ASSTPPGTNEKLF
TRBV2,NA,ASSTGLNTQY
TRBV12-3/TRBV12-4,NA,ASSQRGGEKLF
TRBV6-2/TRBV6-3,NA,ASSPMTSGSDTQY
TRBV7-9,once,ASNLRPSNDEQF
TRBV6-5,NA,ASSYTGTAAGYGYT
TRBV5-1,NA,ASSLAGGVPPQH
TRBV6-5,NA,ASKAPSPTYEQY
TRBV20-1,NA,SASDILISQF
TRBV5-1,NA,ASSLGAKRNTGELF
TRBV4-1,few,ASSQGGTMRGDTQY
TRBV11-2,NA,ASRMGASYEQY
TRBV27,once,ASSLASTKETQY
TRBV19,NA,ASSPQTGYGYT
TRBV6-5,NA,ASSPGTGFEKLF
TRBV5-4,NA,ASSFIWDNQETQY
TRBV5-1,NA,ASSFFQGGNEQF